This TCR beta chain was observed in a study of cytomegalovirus exposure and HLA in healthy donors. The protocol was immunoSEQ multiplex PCR, while the TCRdb copy is restricted to in-frame clones and leaves out a portion. Among approximately 220,000 clones, 80% to 90% were seen once, and the ten largest hold 2.6%. The clonotype comes from a man in his late teens or twenties in good health and CMV-seronegative. The specimen sequenced was PBMCs.

The CDR3 nucleotides are TGTGCCAGCAGCTTAGACCCCGCAGGCAATCAGCCCCAGCATTTT. It codes for CASSLDPAGNQPQHF. The chain couples TRBV7-2 to TRBJ1-5, with D uncertain. The germline V gene has CDR1 SGHTA and CDR2 FQGNSA. The CDR3 covers 15 residues. The ends were cut back, 1 base at V and 2 bases at J, with 9 bases in the middle.